This T cell receptor (beta chain) is drawn from a study of human T cells and chemical hapten exposure. This clonotype has a count of ten or more. V lost 3 bases and J 2 bases, leaving 12 bases between the germline ends. Looked up from germline, CDR1 is SQVTM and CDR2 is ANQGSEA. This CDR3 comprises 14 residues. The sample's time point: pre-sensitization, week 0. As to treatment: therapeutic diphenylcyclopropenone sensitization with weekly scalp DPC. Samples of blood were obtained prior to the application of each patch test. Within the library, unique molecular identifiers were attached to each individual cDNA molecule. Authors' analysis steps: Samples had a median of about 95,000 TCRs, ranging about 20,000 to 690,600. TCRdb recomputed calls from the RACE reads with MiXCR, one row per CDR3 protein. The V and J calls shown here were made by TCRdb, not taken from the authors' results. This table has about 260,000 distinct CDR3 sequences, around 9.3% appearing once.

The clonotype comes from a woman in her forties with alopecia areata. Some clones in this sample may be carry-over from other donors' samples. The chain employs TRBV29-1 and TRBJ2-3; D uncertain. The specimen was whole blood, collected in connection with sensitization to the hapten diphenylcyclopropenone (DPC). For the CDR3, the DNA is TGCAGCGTTGATGAGCCGAACCTCACAGATACGCAGTATTTT. This sequence encodes CSVDEPNLTDTQYF.